These 32 T cell receptor beta chains came from one sample sequenced in a study of shared clonotypes between healthy human individuals. Method: immunoSEQ multiplex PCR; TCRdb's copy keeps in-frame clones and lacks some. The table shows around 940,000 clones, with about three quarters occurring only once. The sample comprised memory CD4+ T cells sorted from blood. Subset denoted: CD45RA-negative fraction. These TCRs come from a man aged 18 to 29 in good health.

This clone was seen once. CDR3 sequence reads: CASGPGTETQYF. The CDR3 DNA sequence: TGTGCTAGTGGCCCGGGTACCGAGACCCAGTACTTC. V and J are TRBV12-5 and TRBJ2-5; D remains unclear. Per germline, CDR1 LGHNT and CDR2 FRNRAP. This CDR3 comprises 12 residues. V dropped 6 bases and J dropped 5 bases, with 10 bases sitting between them.

Of note for this clone: One junction end disagrees with the germline gene, perhaps due to a read error. V and J are TRBV7-7 and TRBJ2-2; 13 nucleotides match TRBD2. Germline V gene lookup returns CDR1 SSHAT and CDR2 FNYEAQ (reference sequence). The CDR3 has 15 residues. The CDR3 region is CASSPGLAGAGELFF. CDR3 nucleotide sequence: TGTGCTAGCAGCCCCGGACTAGCGGGAGCCGGGGAGCTGTTTTTT. Supplemented by reference TRBV7-7 and TRBJ2-2, the full variable domain reads GAGVSQSPRYKVTKRGQDVTLRCDPISSHATLYWYQQALGQGPEFLTYFNYEAQPDKSGLPSDRFSAERPEGSISTLTIQRTEQRDSAMYRCASSPGLAGAGELFFGEGSRLTVL.

A single count supports this clone. The rearrangement uses TRBV7-2 and TRBJ2-3; tentatively, D is TRBD2 (5 bases). V lost 6 bases to trimming and J lost 0 bases, with 7 bases between them. Germline values: CDR1 SGHTA, CDR2 FQGNSA. This CDR3 spans 13 amino acids. For the CDR3, the DNA is TGTGCCAGCAGGGGAGCTAGCACAGATACGCAGTATTTT. Translating gives CASRGASTDTQYF.

This clone was seen only a few times. V gene TRBV11-2 combines with J gene TRBJ1-6; no definite D call. Trimming stripped 3 bases from V and 7 bases from J, with 10 bases between. The CDR3 is 14 residues long. Germline V gives CDR1 SGHAT, CDR2 FQNNGV. Here the CDR3 reads CASSFREGNSPLHF. Here the CDR3 DNA reads TGTGCCAGCAGCTTTAGGGAGGGAAATTCACCCCTCCACTTT.

The V gene is TRBV30, the J gene TRBJ2-3; D is uncertain. The CDR3 runs 15 residues. Germline V CDR1 and CDR2: GTSNPN, SVGIG (reference sequence). Trimming shortened V by 1 base and J by 2 bases, and 13 bases separated the two germline ends. The CDR3 bases are TGTGCCTGGAGTGCCACGACGGTAGCCACAGATACGCAGTATTTT. Its protein is CAWSATTVATDTQYF.

The count of this clone is one. V and J are TRBV29-1 and TRBJ1-2; 9 bases map to TRBD1. The germline CDR1 and CDR2 sequences are SQVTM and ANQGSEA. Losses at the gene ends were 6 bases for V and 7 bases for J; bases not matched to a gene: 12. This CDR3 spans 14 amino acids. This CDR3 reads CSVSVGTGKIGYTF. CDR3 sequence (DNA): TGCAGCGTCAGCGTAGGGACAGGGAAGATTGGCTACACCTTC.

The chain is built from TRBV18 and TRBJ2-1; D remains ambiguous. CDR3 length: 13 amino acids. The V gene's germline CDR1 is KGHSH and CDR2 LQKENI. V dropped 3 bases and J dropped 6 bases, with 9 bases sitting between them. CDR3: CASSPQRSNEQFF. The CDR3 DNA follows: TGTGCCAGCTCACCGCAAAGGTCCAATGAGCAGTTCTTC.

This chain joins TRBV10-3 and TRBJ2-3; possibly TRBD2 for D (6 bases). The CDR3 is 19 amino acids. V lost 2 bases, J lost 2 bases, and 23 bases lay in between. Germline V lookup: CDR1 ENHRY, CDR2 SYGVKD. This chain's CDR3 is CAISEPARGVLSDTDTQYF. The CDR3 DNA follows: TGTGCCATCAGTGAGCCCGCCCGCGGGGTGCTTAGCGACACAGATACGCAGTATTTT.

The V gene is TRBV11-1, the J gene TRBJ2-7; the D gene is possibly TRBD2 (6 bases). V shed 5 bases and J shed 6 bases, with 17 bases lying between them. Germline CDR1 is SGHAT and CDR2 is FQDESV (reference sequence). This CDR3 region has 14 residues. The DNA of the CDR3 is TGTGCCAGCAGCGCCCGGGACTCTGTTTCCGAGCAGTACTTC. This sequence encodes CASSARDSVSEQYF.

This chain links TRBV6-5 with TRBJ2-1, with D possibly being TRBD1 (6 bases). The germline gives CDR1 MNHEY, CDR2 SVGAGI. This CDR3 comprises 15 residues. The V end lost 6 bases, the J end lost 8 bases, and 20 bases lay between the germline ends. CDR3 in DNA: TGTGCCAGCAGGGGAAGACAGGTCTTAAAGGATGAGCAGTTCTTC. It encodes CASRGRQVLKDEQFF.

Only a few counts were recorded for this clone. The chain combines TRBV29-1 with TRBJ1-5; D uncertain. The CDR3 consists of 8 residues. The V and J ends lost 4 bases and 9 bases respectively, with 1 base between them. The germline gives CDR1 SQVTM, CDR2 ANQGSEA. CDR3 region: CSVGPQHF. The CDR3 bases are TGCAGCGTTGGGCCCCAGCATTTT.

In DNA, the CDR3 is TGTGCCAGCAGCTTAGAGGTTTACACTGAAGCTTTCTTT. Translation: CASSLEVYTEAFF. The rearrangement links TRBV7-9 to TRBJ1-1; D uncertain. Germline values: CDR1 SEHNR, CDR2 FQNEAQ (reference sequence). This CDR3 contains 13 residues. The V gene lost 1 base and the J gene lost 3 bases, with 6 bases spanning the gap.

J is TRBJ1-1 and V is TRBV9; tentatively, D is TRBD1 (5 bases). The CDR3 consists of 18 residues. The V gene's germline CDR1 is SGDLS and CDR2 YYNGEE. V was cut by 0 bases and J by 4 bases, with 22 bases left in between. The CDR3 nucleotides are TGTGCCAGCAGCGTAGGGGTCGGGGGTCCCCGCGGGCTCACTGAAGCTTTCTTT. It specifies CASSVGVGGPRGLTEAFF.

This sequence joins TRBV2 and TRBJ2-5; 11 bases match TRBD2. From germline, CDR1 is SNHLY and CDR2 FYNNEI. The V gene end was trimmed by 6 bases and the J gene end by 5 bases; junction bases not matched to a gene: 8. The CDR3 length is 15 residues. In DNA form, the CDR3 reads TGTGCCAGCAGGGCCCTAGCGGGAGGCGGGGAGACCCAGTACTTC. This gives the protein CASRALAGGGETQYF.

V and J are TRBV29-1 and TRBJ1-2; D is perhaps TRBD1 (5 bases). The CDR3 has 12 amino acids. V was clipped by 3 bases and J by 3 bases, with 8 bases between them. Germline V CDR1 and CDR2: SQVTM, ANQGSEA. The CDR3 DNA reads as TGCAGCGTTGAGAGGGACGACTATGGCTACACCTTC. This codes for CSVERDDYGYTF.

This rearrangement joins TRBV27 to TRBJ2-7; the match to TRBD2 covers 7 bases. CDR3 length: 14 residues. V lost 2 bases to trimming and J lost 3 bases; unmatched junction nucleotides: 4. The V gene's germline CDR1 is MNHEY and CDR2 SMNVEV (reference sequence). CDR3 sequence (DNA): TGTGCCAGCAGTTTACCCGGGAGGTTCTACGAGCAGTACTTC. It yields the protein CASSLPGRFYEQYF.

This clone was observed a few times. The chain employs TRBV15 and TRBJ2-1; no clear D. Per germline, CDR1 LNHNV and CDR2 YYDKDF (reference sequence). The CDR3 is made up of 13 amino acids. Trimming pared 2 bases from V and 11 bases from J, leaving 13 bases between. CDR3 DNA: TGTGCCACCAGCAGACCACCAGACGGAAAGCAGTTCTTC. Encoded protein: CATSRPPDGKQFF.

V and J are TRBV7-9 and TRBJ1-1; D is unclear. The CDR3 is 14 residues long. The germline V gene encodes CDR1 SEHNR and CDR2 FQNEAQ (reference sequence). V shed 1 base and J shed 0 bases, with 6 bases lying between them. DNA of the CDR3: TGTGCCAGCAGCTTAGGACGGATGAACACTGAAGCTTTCTTT. Protein sequence: CASSLGRMNTEAFF.

This clone was observed a few times. The chain links TRBV10-1 to TRBJ2-7; no definite D call. Trimming took off 3 bases at V and 6 bases at J, with 0 bases between the two ends. The CDR3 is 9 residues long. Germline values: CDR1 WNHNN, CDR2 SYGVQD (reference sequence). CDR3 amino acids: CASSDEQYF. The CDR3 bases are TGCGCCAGCAGTGACGAGCAGTACTTC.

The V and J genes are TRBV9 and TRBJ2-2, with 13 bases identical to TRBD2. The CDR3 is 16 amino acids. The V gene's germline CDR1 is SGDLS and CDR2 YYNGEE. J was trimmed by 5 bases and V by 4 bases; bases with no gene match: 5. The chain's CDR3 is CASSTRLAGGTGELFF. The CDR3 nucleotides are TGTGCCAGCAGCACAAGACTAGCGGGAGGAACCGGGGAGCTGTTTTTT.

In this sample, this clone turned up a few times. This rearrangement joins TRBV2 to TRBJ2-1; D is ambiguous. This CDR3 has 15 amino acids. Germline CDR1 reads SNHLY; CDR2 reads FYNNEI. Trimming shortened V by 7 bases and J by 3 bases, and 16 bases separated the two germline ends. The DNA of the CDR3 is TGTGCCAGCAACCACGATCTAAAAAGCTACAATGAGCAGTTCTTC. It codes for CASNHDLKSYNEQFF.

CDR3 sequence (DNA): TGCGCCAGCAGTGCAGAGGTCTATAATGAGCAGTTCTTC. Its translation: CASSAEVYNEQFF. This sequence joins TRBV10-1 and TRBJ2-1; D gene unclear. This CDR3 is built from 13 residues. With 4 bases removed from V and 7 bases from J, the gap between germline ends came to 11 bases. Germline CDR1 WNHNN, CDR2 SYGVQD (reference sequence).

The rearrangement uses TRBV7-2 and TRBJ1-2; a possible D gene is TRBD1 (5 bases). Trimming took 5 bases from V and 5 from J, leaving 9 bases between them. Germline CDR1 SGHTA, CDR2 FQGNSA. The CDR3 extends over 12 amino acids. The CDR3 region is CASSGGLYGYTF. The CDR3 DNA reads TGTGCCAGCAGCGGGGGACTTTATGGCTACACCTTC.

This chain joins TRBV5-6 and TRBJ2-2; 7 bases align to TRBD1. V lost 4 bases to trimming and J lost 7 bases; unmatched junction nucleotides: 4. The CDR3 covers 13 residues. Per germline, CDR1 SGHDT and CDR2 YYEEEE. CDR3: CASSPRGLGELFF. Here the CDR3 DNA reads TGTGCCAGCAGCCCGAGGGGGCTCGGGGAGCTGTTTTTT.

With regard to this clone: Within the sample, other DNA sequences also encode this same CDR3. The rearrangement joins TRBV19 to TRBJ2-3; 10 bases match TRBD2. V lost 4 bases, J lost 2 bases, and 6 bases stayed unmatched. The CDR3 extends over 16 amino acids. Germline assignment: CDR1 LNHDA and CDR2 SQIVND (reference sequence). The CDR3 DNA sequence: TGTGCCAGTAGTAGCAGCGGGAGGGCCCTCACAGATACGCAGTATTTT. Residues: CASSSSGRALTDTQYF.

The V gene is TRBV18, the J gene TRBJ1-1; TRBD1 is a possible D gene (6 bases). Trimming took 0 bases from V and 0 from J, leaving 14 bases between them. The germline V gene has CDR1 KGHSH and CDR2 LQKENI. The CDR3 is 17 residues long. CDR3 coding DNA: TGTGCCAGCTCACCACCGAACATTGGGGGCCTGAACACTGAAGCTTTCTTT. Amino acids: CASSPPNIGGLNTEAFF.

The CDR3 is CSPARGYTF. The CDR3, as DNA: TGCAGTCCCGCCCGGGGCTACACCTTC. This chain links TRBV20-1 with TRBJ1-2; unclear D gene. Trimming stripped 8 bases from V and 8 bases from J, with 9 bases between. Per the germline V gene, CDR1 is DFQATT and CDR2 is SNEGSKA (reference sequence). The CDR3 sequence is 9 residues long.

The chain joins TRBV28 to TRBJ1-3; D remains ambiguous. Germline loops: CDR1 MDHEN, CDR2 SYDVKM. V lost 6 bases, J lost 1 base, and 10 bases lay in between. CDR3 length equals 14 residues. CDR3 nucleotide sequence: TGTGCCAGCAGCGACATCCGTTCTGGAAACACCATATATTTT. Residues: CASSDIRSGNTIYF.

This clone has at least ten counts. The chain uses TRBV2 and TRBJ2-2; D gene ambiguous. V was clipped by 4 bases and J by 3 bases, with 12 bases between them. CDR1 and CDR2 (germline): SNHLY, FYNNEI. The CDR3 is 15 residues long. CDR3: CASSGRVGHTGELFF. CDR3 bases: TGTGCCAGCAGTGGGCGAGTGGGTCACACCGGGGAGCTGTTTTTT.

V and J are TRBV7-9 and TRBJ2-1, with 8 bases lining up with TRBD2. The CDR3 length is 17 residues. J gave up 7 bases and V 3 bases, and 14 bases lay outside the gene matches. Germline lookup yields CDR1 SEHNR and CDR2 FQNEAQ (reference sequence). This chain's CDR3 is CASSLSGVSGSTNEQFF. CDR3 nucleotide sequence: TGTGCCAGCAGCTTGTCCGGCGTCAGCGGGAGTACGAATGAGCAGTTCTTC.

The chain uses TRBV19 and TRBJ2-7, with 8 bases identical to TRBD2. This CDR3 is 15 amino acids long. V was pared by 5 bases and J by 3 bases, with 9 bases of the junction left unmatched. CDR1 is LNHDA, CDR2 SQIVND, per germline (reference sequence). The CDR3: CASSSSGTRVYEQYF. DNA of the CDR3: TGTGCCAGTAGTTCTTCCGGGACTAGAGTCTACGAGCAGTACTTC.

This chain connects TRBV19 to TRBJ1-2; no reliable D call. CDR3 length equals 14 residues. Germline assignment: CDR1 LNHDA and CDR2 SQIVND (reference sequence). The germline V and J ends were trimmed by 4 bases and 6 bases, with 15 bases remaining between them. CDR3 protein: CASSTPWTVNGYTF. CDR3 DNA sequence: TGTGCCAGTAGTACGCCATGGACGGTGAATGGCTACACCTTC.